This paragraph reports one T cell receptor (beta chain). Antigen specificity is unknown. The data were obtained in a study of T cell responses to AZD1222 COVID-19 vaccine. Study results and limitations: White British ancestry dominated among donors, who included more females, and clonal diversity was possibly underestimated. Regions 160-218 and 743-854 dominated among vaccine-associated CD4 TCRs spanning spike. Unmutated regions of variants are reportedly targeted by nearly half of spike-specific TCRs.

Profiled with immunoSEQ multiplex PCR; TCRdb holds only in-frame clones, not every one. The data contain 150,000 to 200,000 clones, about 87% of them seen just once; the ten biggest clones take up around 2.5%. Trimming left V 10 bases short and J 1 base short, with 8 bases between. The germline CDR1 and CDR2 sequences are ENHRY and SYGVKD. This CDR3 is built from 11 residues. This sequence originates from an adult in good health. The material sequenced was peripheral blood, taken on day 0 of MenACWY control vaccination. The chain uses TRBV10-3 and TRBJ2-7, with D perhaps given as TRBD1 or TRBD2 (5 bases each). CDR3 in amino acids: CATGASYEQYF. CDR3 nucleotides: TGTGCCACCGGGGCATCCTACGAGCAGTACTTC.